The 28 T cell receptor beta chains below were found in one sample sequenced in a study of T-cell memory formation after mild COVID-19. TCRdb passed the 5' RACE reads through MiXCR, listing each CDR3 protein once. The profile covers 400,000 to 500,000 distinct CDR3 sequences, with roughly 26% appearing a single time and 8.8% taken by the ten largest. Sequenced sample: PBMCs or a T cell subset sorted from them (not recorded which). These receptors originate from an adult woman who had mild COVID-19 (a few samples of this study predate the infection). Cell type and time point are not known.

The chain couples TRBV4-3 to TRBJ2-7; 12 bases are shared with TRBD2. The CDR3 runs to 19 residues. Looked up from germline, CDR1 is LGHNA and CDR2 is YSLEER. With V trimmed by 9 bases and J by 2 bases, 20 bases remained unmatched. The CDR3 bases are TGCGCCAGACACTTACTTCTCCGACTAGCGGGAGTTCGCCCCTACGAGCAGTACTTC. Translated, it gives CARHLLLRLAGVRPYEQYF.

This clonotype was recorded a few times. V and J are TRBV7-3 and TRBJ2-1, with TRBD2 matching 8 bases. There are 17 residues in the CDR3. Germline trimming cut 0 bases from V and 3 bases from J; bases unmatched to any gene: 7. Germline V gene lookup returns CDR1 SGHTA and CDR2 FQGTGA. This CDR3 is CASSLTIPRGDYNEQFF. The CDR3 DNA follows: TGTGCCAGCAGCTTAACTATCCCGCGGGGGGACTACAATGAGCAGTTCTTC.

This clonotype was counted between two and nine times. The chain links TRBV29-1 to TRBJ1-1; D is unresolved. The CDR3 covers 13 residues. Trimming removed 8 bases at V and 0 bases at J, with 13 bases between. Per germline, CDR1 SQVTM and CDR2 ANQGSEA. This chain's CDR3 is CSSVGVMNTEAFF. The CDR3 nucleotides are TGCAGCTCCGTTGGAGTCATGAACACTGAAGCTTTCTTT. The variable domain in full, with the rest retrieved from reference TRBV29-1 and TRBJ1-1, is SAVISQKPSRDICQRGTSLTIQCQVDSQVTMMFWYRQQPGQSLTLIATANQGSEATYESGFVIDKFPISRPNLTFSTLTVSNMSPEDSSIYLCSSVGVMNTEAFFGQGTRLTVV.

In nucleotides, the CDR3 is TGCAGTGCTAGAGATTTAGGCCTGGGGTCCTACGAGCAGTACTTC. It is translated as CSARDLGLGSYEQYF. The V and J genes are TRBV20-1 and TRBJ2-7, with D hard to call. This CDR3 contains 15 residues. V lost 0 bases to trimming and J lost 1 base, with 13 bases between them. CDR1 and CDR2 from the germline V gene are DFQATT and SNEGSKA (reference sequence).

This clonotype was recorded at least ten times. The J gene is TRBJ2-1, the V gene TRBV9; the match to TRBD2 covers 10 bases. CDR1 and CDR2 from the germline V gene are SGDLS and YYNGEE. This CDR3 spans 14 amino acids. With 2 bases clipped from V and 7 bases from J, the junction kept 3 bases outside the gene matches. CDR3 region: CASSVGGLANEQFF. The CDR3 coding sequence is TGTGCCAGCAGCGTGGGGGGACTAGCGAATGAGCAGTTCTTC.

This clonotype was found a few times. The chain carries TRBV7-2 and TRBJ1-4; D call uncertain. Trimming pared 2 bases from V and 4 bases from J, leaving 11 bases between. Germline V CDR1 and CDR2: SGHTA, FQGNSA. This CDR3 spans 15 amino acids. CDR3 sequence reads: CASSLTPTLNEKLFF. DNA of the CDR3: TGTGCCAGCAGCTTAACCCCAACTCTTAATGAAAAACTGTTTTTT. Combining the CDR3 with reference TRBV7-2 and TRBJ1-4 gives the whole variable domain GAGVSQSPSNKVTEKGKDVELRCDPISGHTALYWYRQSLGQGLEFLIYFQGNSAPDKSGLPSDRFSAERTGGSVSTLTIQRTQQEDSAVYLCASSLTPTLNEKLFFGSGTQLSVL.

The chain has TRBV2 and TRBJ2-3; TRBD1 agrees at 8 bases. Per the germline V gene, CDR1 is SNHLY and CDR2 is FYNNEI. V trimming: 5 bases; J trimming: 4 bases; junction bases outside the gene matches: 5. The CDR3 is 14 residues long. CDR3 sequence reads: CASSQGAQADTQYF. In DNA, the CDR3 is TGTGCCAGCAGTCAGGGGGCGCAGGCAGATACGCAGTATTTT.

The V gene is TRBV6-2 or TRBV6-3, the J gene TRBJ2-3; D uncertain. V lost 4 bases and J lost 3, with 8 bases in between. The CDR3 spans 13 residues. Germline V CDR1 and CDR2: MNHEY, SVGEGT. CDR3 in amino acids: CASSSDHTDTQYF. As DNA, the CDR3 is TGTGCCAGCAGTTCTGATCATACAGATACGCAGTATTTT.

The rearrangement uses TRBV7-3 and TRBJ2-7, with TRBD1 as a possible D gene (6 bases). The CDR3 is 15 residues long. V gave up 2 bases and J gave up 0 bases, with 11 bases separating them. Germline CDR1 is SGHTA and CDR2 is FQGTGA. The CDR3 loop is CASSLGYRDSYEQYF. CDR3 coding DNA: TGTGCCAGCAGCTTAGGGTACAGGGACTCCTACGAGCAGTACTTC.

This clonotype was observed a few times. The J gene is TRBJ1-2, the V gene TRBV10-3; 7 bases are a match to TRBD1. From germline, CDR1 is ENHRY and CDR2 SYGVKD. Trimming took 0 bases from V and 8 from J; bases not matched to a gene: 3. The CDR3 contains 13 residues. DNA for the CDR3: TGTGCCATCAGTGAGTCGACAGGGTACGGCTACACCTTC. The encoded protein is CAISESTGYGYTF.

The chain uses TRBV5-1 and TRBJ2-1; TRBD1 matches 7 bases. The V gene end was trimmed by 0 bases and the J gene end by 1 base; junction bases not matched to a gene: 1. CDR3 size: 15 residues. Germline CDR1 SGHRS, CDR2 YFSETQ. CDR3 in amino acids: CASSLEGQSYNEQFF. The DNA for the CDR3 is TGCGCCAGCAGCTTGGAGGGACAGTCCTACAATGAGCAGTTCTTC. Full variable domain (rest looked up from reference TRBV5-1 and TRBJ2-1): KAGVTQTPRYLIKTRGQQVTLSCSPISGHRSVSWYQQTPGQGLQFLFEYFSETQRNKGNFPGRFSGRQFSNSRSEMNVSTLELGDSALYLCASSLEGQSYNEQFFGPGTRLTVL.

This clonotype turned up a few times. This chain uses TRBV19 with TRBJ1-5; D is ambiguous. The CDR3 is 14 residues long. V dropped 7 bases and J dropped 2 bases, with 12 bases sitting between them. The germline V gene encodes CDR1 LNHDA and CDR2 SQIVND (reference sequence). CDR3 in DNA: TGTGCCAGTAACCCGGGGAGGGGCAATCAGCCCCAGCATTTT. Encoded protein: CASNPGRGNQPQHF.

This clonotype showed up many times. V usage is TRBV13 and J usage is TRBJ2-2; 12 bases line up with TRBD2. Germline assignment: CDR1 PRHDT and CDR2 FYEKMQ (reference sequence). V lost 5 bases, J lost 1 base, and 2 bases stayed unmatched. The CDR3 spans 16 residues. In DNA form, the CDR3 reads TGTGCCAGCAGCCCGGGACTAGCGGGGAACACCGGGGAGCTGTTTTTT. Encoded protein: CASSPGLAGNTGELFF.

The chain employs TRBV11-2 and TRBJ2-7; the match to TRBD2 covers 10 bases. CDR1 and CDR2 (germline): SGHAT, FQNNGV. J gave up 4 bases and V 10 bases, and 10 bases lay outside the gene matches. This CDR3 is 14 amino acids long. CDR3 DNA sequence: TGTGCCACCCGACCAGCGGGGGGGCCGTACGAGCAGTACTTC. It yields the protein CATRPAGGPYEQYF.

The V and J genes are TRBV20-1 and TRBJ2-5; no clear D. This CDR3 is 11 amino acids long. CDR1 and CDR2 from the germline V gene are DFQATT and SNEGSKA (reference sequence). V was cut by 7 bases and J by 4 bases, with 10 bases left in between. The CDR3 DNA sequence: TGCAGTGATAGTTTAAGAGAGACCCAGTACTTC. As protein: CSDSLRETQYF.

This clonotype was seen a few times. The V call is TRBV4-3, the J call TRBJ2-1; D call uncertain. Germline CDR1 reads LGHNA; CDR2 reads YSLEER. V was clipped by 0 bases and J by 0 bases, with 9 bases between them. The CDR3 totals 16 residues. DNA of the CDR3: TGCGCCAGCAGCCAAGAGCTACGAAGCTCCTACAATGAGCAGTTCTTC. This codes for CASSQELRSSYNEQFF.

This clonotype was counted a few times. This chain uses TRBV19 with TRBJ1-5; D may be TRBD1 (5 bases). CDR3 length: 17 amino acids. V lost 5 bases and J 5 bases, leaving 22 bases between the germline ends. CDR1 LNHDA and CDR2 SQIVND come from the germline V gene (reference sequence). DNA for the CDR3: TGTGCCAGTAGTCCCCCGGAAGGGGACTTTATTCATCAGCCCCAGCATTTT. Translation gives CASSPPEGDFIHQPQHF.

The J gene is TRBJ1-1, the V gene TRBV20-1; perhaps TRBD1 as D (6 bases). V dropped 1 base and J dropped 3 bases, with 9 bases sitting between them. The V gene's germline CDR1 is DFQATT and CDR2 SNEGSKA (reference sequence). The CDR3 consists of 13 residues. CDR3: CSARGGGYTEAFF. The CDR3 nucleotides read TGCAGTGCTAGAGGAGGGGGGTACACTGAAGCTTTCTTT.

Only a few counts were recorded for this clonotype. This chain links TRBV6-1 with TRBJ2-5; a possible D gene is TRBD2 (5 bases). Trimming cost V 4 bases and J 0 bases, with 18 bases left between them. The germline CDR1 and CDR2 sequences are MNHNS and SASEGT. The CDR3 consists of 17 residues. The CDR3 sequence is CASSVTLLSGNQETQYF. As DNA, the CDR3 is TGTGCCAGCAGTGTTACCCTTCTGTCGGGGAACCAAGAGACCCAGTACTTC.

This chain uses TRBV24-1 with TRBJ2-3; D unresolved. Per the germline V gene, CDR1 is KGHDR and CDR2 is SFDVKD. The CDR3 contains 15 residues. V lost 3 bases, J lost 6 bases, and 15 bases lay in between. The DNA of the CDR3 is TGTGCCACCAGTGATACGGGCGGTCCCACGGATACGCAGTATTTT. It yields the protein CATSDTGGPTDTQYF.

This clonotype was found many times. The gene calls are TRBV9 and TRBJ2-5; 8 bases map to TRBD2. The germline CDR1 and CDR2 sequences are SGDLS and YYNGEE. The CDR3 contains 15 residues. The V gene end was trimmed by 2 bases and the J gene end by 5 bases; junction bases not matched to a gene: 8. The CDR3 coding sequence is TGTGCCAGCAGCGTGGGAGCGGGAGCGGGTGAGACCCAGTACTTC. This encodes CASSVGAGAGETQYF.

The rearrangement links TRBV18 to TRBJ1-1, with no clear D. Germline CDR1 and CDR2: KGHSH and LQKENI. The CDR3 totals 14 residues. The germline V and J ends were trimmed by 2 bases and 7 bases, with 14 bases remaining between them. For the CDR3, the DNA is TGTGCCAGCTCACCAGAGTCACCGCACAGTGAAGCTTTCTTT. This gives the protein CASSPESPHSEAFF.

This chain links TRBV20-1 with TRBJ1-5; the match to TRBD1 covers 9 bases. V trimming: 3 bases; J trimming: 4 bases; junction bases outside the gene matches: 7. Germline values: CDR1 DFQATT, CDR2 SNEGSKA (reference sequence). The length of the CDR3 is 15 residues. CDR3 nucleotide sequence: TGCAGTGCTAGCAGATGGGACAGGGATAATCAGCCCCAGCATTTT. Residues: CSASRWDRDNQPQHF.

This CDR3 is CASSFGKREPKFF. The CDR3 DNA sequence: TGTGCCAGCAGCTTTGGGAAGAGGGAACCGAAGTTCTTC. The chain carries TRBV5-6 and TRBJ2-1; possible D gene TRBD2, 5 bases. The V gene's germline CDR1 is SGHDT and CDR2 YYEEEE. V was cut by 2 bases and J by 14 bases, with 17 bases left in between. The CDR3 sequence is 13 residues long.

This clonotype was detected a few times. CDR3 coding DNA: TGTGCCAGCAGCCTCACTAGCGGGCTAACCTACGAGCAGTACTTC. The encoded protein is CASSLTSGLTYEQYF. V gene TRBV5-4 combines with J gene TRBJ2-7; TRBD2 agrees at 9 bases. Looked up from germline, CDR1 is SGHNT and CDR2 is YYREEE (reference sequence). The J segment lost 2 bases and the V segment lost 4 bases, leaving 7 bases of the junction unmatched. The CDR3 is 15 residues long.

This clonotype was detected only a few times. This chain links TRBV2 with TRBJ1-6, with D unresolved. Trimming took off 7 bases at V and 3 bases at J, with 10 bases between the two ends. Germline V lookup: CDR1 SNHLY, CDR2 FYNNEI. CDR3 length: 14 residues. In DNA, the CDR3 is TGTGCCAGCACCGGTGGAAGCTATAATTCACCCCTCCACTTT. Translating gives CASTGGSYNSPLHF.

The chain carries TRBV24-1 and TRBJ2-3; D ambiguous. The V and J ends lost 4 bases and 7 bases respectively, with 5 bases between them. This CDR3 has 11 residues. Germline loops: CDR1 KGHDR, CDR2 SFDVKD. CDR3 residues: CATSEGYTQYF. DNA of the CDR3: TGTGCCACCAGTGAGGGGTATACGCAGTATTTT.

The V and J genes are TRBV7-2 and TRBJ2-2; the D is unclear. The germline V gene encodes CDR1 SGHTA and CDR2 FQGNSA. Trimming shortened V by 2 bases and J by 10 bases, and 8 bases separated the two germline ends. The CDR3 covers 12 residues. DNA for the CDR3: TGTGCCAGCAGCTTAAATCGCGAGGAGCTGTTTTTT. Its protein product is CASSLNREELFF.